A single T cell receptor beta chain is shown here with its context. Antigen unknown. Other nucleotide sequences from this sample produce the same CDR3. The V end was cut by 4 bases, the J end by 0 bases, with 8 bases between. The length of the CDR3 is 14 residues. The germline CDR1 and CDR2 sequences are SGHRS and YFSETQ. This entry belongs to a study of cytomegalovirus exposure and HLA in healthy donors. The study, taken as a whole, reports: Some V segments could not be told apart, so they were left out, TRBV6-2 and TRBV6-3 among them. An observed cluster of highly shared sequence variants was recorded as a likely sequencing artifact. According to a later analysis, most TCR beta chains associated with CMV appeared HLA-restricted.

PCR primers comprised 60 Vbeta and 13 Jbeta primers. Assay used: immunoSEQ multiplex PCR; TCRdb lists only in-frame clones, some missing. The sample shows about 110,000 clones, more than 75% of them seen only once. This TCR was recovered from a man aged 25 to 45 in good health and CMV-seropositive. V is TRBV5-1 and J is TRBJ2-1; D uncertain. What was sequenced was PBMCs. CDR3 residues: CASSPYSSYNEQFF. Here the CDR3 DNA reads TGCGCCAGCAGCCCTTATAGCTCCTACAATGAGCAGTTCTTC.